This T cell receptor (beta chain) was obtained from a study of control samples from healthy donors and cancer patients. Assay used: immunoSEQ multiplex PCR; TCRdb lists only in-frame clones, some missing. This table holds 100,000 or so clones, 85% to 90% found once. The germline V gene encodes CDR1 MNHEY and CDR2 SVGAGI. V shed 1 base and J 3 bases; nucleotides not matched to a gene: 4. This CDR3 has 15 residues. Specimen: blood. The gene calls are TRBV6-5 and TRBJ2-3; 7 bases line up with TRBD1. This TCR was sampled from a man aged 25-45 years in good health. The CDR3 region is CASSYYRGSTDTQYF. The CDR3 DNA reads TGTGCCAGCAGTTACTACAGGGGTAGTACAGATACGCAGTATTTT.